What follows are 14 T cell receptor beta chains derived from one specimen sequenced in a study of PD-1 blockade in mismatch repair-deficient tumors (dated by TCRdb to about 2017). The method behind the library was the immunoSEQ multiplex PCR assay. Sourced from immuneACCESS, this table was stored by TCRdb with only in-frame sequences that have V and J called. A share of the clones is absent; for the studies checked, an unresolved V gene accounts for under half, and the remainder has no known explanation. Within this sample are about 19,000 clones, with over 75% of them counted one time only. About 1.5% of the sample goes to the ten largest clones. The sequencing used PBMCs, collected 52 weeks after starting pembrolizumab. The origin of the receptors is an adult with mismatch repair-deficient cancer.

This clone was counted between two and nine times. This chain links TRBV11-3 with TRBJ1-6; the match to TRBD1 covers 10 bases. Unmatched junction bases numbered 3, after V lost 7 bases and J lost 9 bases. CDR3 length equals 13 residues. Germline CDR1 is SGHNT and CDR2 is YENEEA. CDR3 bases: TGTGCCAGCACCCGGACAGGGGGTTCACCCCTCCACTTT. Translating gives CASTRTGGSPLHF.

This chain uses TRBV5-6 with TRBJ2-1, with 11 positions matching TRBD1. CDR3 length equals 15 residues. The germline V gene has CDR1 SGHDT and CDR2 YYEEEE. J lost 6 bases, V lost 2 bases, and 4 bases had no gene match. Here the CDR3 reads CASSFAGTGGNEQFF. In nucleotides, the CDR3 is TGTGCCAGCAGCTTCGCCGGGACAGGGGGCAATGAGCAGTTCTTC.

The chain couples TRBV27 to TRBJ2-1, with D hard to call. Looked up from germline, CDR1 is MNHEY and CDR2 is SMNVEV (reference sequence). This CDR3 comprises 12 residues. Trimming took 6 bases from V and 7 from J, leaving 10 bases between them. CDR3 in DNA: TGTGCCAGCAGCCCCAGGATGAATGAGCAGTTCTTC. It specifies CASSPRMNEQFF.

The rearrangement uses TRBV5-1 and TRBJ2-6; possibly TRBD1 for D (5 bases). There are 14 residues in the CDR3. Trimming removed 4 bases from V and 1 base from J, with 6 bases in between. CDR1 is SGHRS and CDR2 is YFSETQ in the germline V gene. The CDR3 protein is CASSPGSGANVLTF. In DNA, the CDR3 is TGCGCCAGCAGCCCAGGGTCTGGGGCCAACGTCCTGACTTTC.

The chain couples TRBV19 to TRBJ1-3; D is ambiguous. Germline V gives CDR1 LNHDA, CDR2 SQIVND (reference sequence). V dropped 5 bases and J dropped 0 bases, with 14 bases sitting between them. The CDR3 length is 16 residues. This CDR3 is CASSRGTGSSGNTIYF. The CDR3 nucleotides are TGTGCCAGTAGTCGGGGAACGGGTTCCTCTGGAAACACCATATATTTT. The full variable domain, rest sourced from reference TRBV19 and TRBJ1-3, is DGGITQSPKYLFRKEGQNVTLSCEQNLNHDAMYWYRQDPGQGLRLIYYSQIVNDFQKGDIAEGYSVSREKKESFPLTVTSAQKNPTAFYLCASSRGTGSSGNTIYFGEGSWLTVV.

CDR3 protein: CASSSPGGNTEAFF. DNA of the CDR3: TGTGCCAGCAGTTCCCCAGGGGGGAACACTGAAGCTTTCTTT. The rearrangement joins TRBV6-5 to TRBJ1-1, with 7 bases aligning to TRBD1. V shed 4 bases, J shed 1 base, and the junction held 3 bases outside the gene matches. Germline V lookup: CDR1 MNHEY, CDR2 SVGAGI. The CDR3 totals 14 residues.

This chain uses TRBV11-3 with TRBJ2-3; 7 positions match TRBD2. Germline V gene lookup returns CDR1 SGHNT and CDR2 YENEEA. The CDR3 runs to 17 residues. The trim removed 5 bases at V and 3 bases at J, leaving 14 bases unmatched. The CDR3 loop reads CASSLLIDSGYTDTQYF. The CDR3 DNA follows: TGTGCCAGCAGCCTTCTGATTGATAGCGGGTATACAGATACGCAGTATTTT.

The chain combines TRBV28 with TRBJ1-6; D is undetermined. V gave up 2 bases and J gave up 4 bases, with 9 bases separating them. The CDR3 is 15 residues long. CDR1 is MDHEN, CDR2 SYDVKM, per germline. For the CDR3, the DNA is TGTGCCAGCAGTTTAGGGCAGTCATATAATTCACCCCTCCACTTT. Translation: CASSLGQSYNSPLHF.

In DNA form, the CDR3 reads TGTGCCTCTTCGGGACTACCCCTGGGCGAGCAGTACTTC. This codes for CASSGLPLGEQYF. The chain employs TRBV10-3 and TRBJ2-7; 7 bases agree with TRBD2. Looked up from germline, CDR1 is ENHRY and CDR2 is SYGVKD. With V trimmed by 11 bases and J by 6 bases, 13 bases remained unmatched. CDR3 length: 13 residues.

The chain couples TRBV7-2 to TRBJ1-1; D not resolved. The CDR3 covers 14 residues. From germline, CDR1 is SGHTA and CDR2 FQGNSA. The V end was cut by 1 base, the J end by 2 bases, with 8 bases between. CDR3 in DNA: TGTGCCAGCAGCTTAGTCCCCCAAAACACTGAAGCTTTCTTT. Its translation is CASSLVPQNTEAFF.

DNA for the CDR3: TGTGCCAGCAGTGATTCGGTATTACGGGTCGGGCAGCCCCAGCATTTT. Protein product: CASSDSVLRVGQPQHF. The chain is built from TRBV6-1 and TRBJ1-5; no reliable D call. The CDR3 is 16 amino acids. The germline V gene encodes CDR1 MNHNS and CDR2 SASEGT. Trimming removed 3 bases at V and 7 bases at J, with 19 bases between.

This clone was detected once. This sequence joins TRBV15 and TRBJ1-4; the D gene is possibly TRBD1 (6 bases). Germline V gene data show CDR1 as LNHNV and CDR2 as YYDKDF (reference sequence). V lost 1 base and J lost 3, with 6 bases in between. The CDR3 totals 14 residues. The CDR3 DNA reads TGTGCCACCAGCAGAGCAGGGGCTAATGAAAAACTGTTTTTT. It translates to CATSRAGANEKLFF.

V is TRBV10-3 and J is TRBJ2-3; D unresolved. The V gene lost 3 bases and the J gene lost 6 bases, with 7 bases spanning the gap. Per the germline V gene, CDR1 is ENHRY and CDR2 is SYGVKD. This CDR3 is built from 12 residues. CDR3 DNA: TGTGCCATCAGTGAAGGCGGTGATACGCAGTATTTT. This codes for CAISEGGDTQYF.

This clone was detected a few times. The chain links TRBV5-6 to TRBJ1-5; possible D gene TRBD1, 5 bases. Trimming removed 1 base from V and 6 bases from J, with 14 bases in between. Germline CDR1 and CDR2: SGHDT and YYEEEE. The CDR3 has 15 amino acids. The CDR3 DNA follows: TGTGCCAGCAGCTTGTACGGGGGATCGGGTCAGCCCCAGCATTTT. Amino acids: CASSLYGGSGQPQHF. The entire variable domain, with the rest obtained from reference TRBV5-6 and TRBJ1-5, is as follows: DAGVTQSPTHLIKTRGQQVTLRCSPKSGHDTVSWYQQALGQGPQFIFQYYEEEERQRGNFPDRFSGHQFPNYSSELNVNALLLGDSALYLCASSLYGGSGQPQHFGDGTRLSIL.